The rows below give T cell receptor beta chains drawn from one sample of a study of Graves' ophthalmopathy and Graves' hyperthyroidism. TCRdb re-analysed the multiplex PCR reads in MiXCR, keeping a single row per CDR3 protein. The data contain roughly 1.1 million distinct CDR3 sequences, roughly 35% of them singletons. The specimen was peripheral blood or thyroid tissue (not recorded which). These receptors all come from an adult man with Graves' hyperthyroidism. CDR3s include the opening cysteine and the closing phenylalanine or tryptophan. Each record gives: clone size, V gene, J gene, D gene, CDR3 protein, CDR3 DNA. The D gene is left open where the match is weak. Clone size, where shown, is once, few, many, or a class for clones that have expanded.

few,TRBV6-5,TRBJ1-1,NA,CASSYSNTPNTEAFF,TGTGCCAGCAGTTACTCCAACACTCCTAACACTGAAGCTTTCTTT
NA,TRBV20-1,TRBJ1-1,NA,CSAETRAGTEAFF,TGCAGTGCTGAGACGCGGGCCGGTACTGAAGCTTTCTTT
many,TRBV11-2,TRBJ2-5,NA,CASSLSGRQETQYF,TGTGCCAGCAGCTTATCGGGCAGACAAGAGACCCAGTACTTC
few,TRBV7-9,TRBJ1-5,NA,CASSLRRQQPQHF,TGTGCCAGCAGTTTGAGGAGACAGCAGCCCCAGCATTTT
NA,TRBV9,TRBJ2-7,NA,CASSVGADLTYEQYF,TGTGCCAGCAGCGTAGGGGCGGATTTAACCTACGAGCAGTACTTC
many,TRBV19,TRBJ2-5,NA,CASSTQGGLQETQYF,TGTGCCAGTAGTACCCAAGGGGGGCTCCAAGAGACCCAGTACTTC
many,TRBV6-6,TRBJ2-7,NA,CASSNSGSSYEQYF,TGTGCCAGCAGTAACTCGGGGAGCTCCTACGAGCAGTACTTC
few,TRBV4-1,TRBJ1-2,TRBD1,CASSHLLRDSQNYGYTF,TGCGCCAGCAGCCACCTACTTCGGGACAGCCAAAACTATGGCTACACCTTC
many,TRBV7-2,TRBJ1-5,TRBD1,CATSTGDHNQPQHF,TGTGCCACCTCGACAGGGGACCACAATCAGCCCCAGCATTTT
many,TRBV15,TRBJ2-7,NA,CATSRVWDPKTDYEQYF,TGTGCCACCAGCAGAGTTTGGGACCCAAAGACGGACTACGAGCAGTACTTC
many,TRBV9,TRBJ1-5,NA,CASSVVGPRKLSNQPQHF,TGTGCCAGCAGCGTAGTTGGCCCACGAAAACTTAGCAATCAGCCCCAGCATTTT
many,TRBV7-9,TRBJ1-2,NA,CASSSPGGSYGYTF,TGTGCCAGCAGCTCCCCCGGGGGGAGCTATGGCTACACCTTC
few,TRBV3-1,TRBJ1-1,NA,CASSHSSGYTEAFF,TGTGCCAGCAGCCACTCGAGTGGGTACACTGAAGCTTTCTTT
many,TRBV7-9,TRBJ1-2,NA,CASSSSGRQWDGYTF,TGTGCCAGCAGCTCCTCAGGGAGGCAGTGGGACGGCTACACCTTC
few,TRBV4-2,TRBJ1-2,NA,CASSRGEVGRDYGYTF,TGTGCCAGCAGCCGGGGGGAGGTAGGGAGGGACTATGGCTACACCTTC
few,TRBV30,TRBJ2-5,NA,CAWSGGANQETQYF,TGTGCCTGGAGTGGGGGGGCCAATCAAGAGACCCAGTACTTC
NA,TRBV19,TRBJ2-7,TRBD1,CASSRGRTGTYEQYF,TGTGCCAGTAGCCGAGGACGGACAGGCACCTACGAGCAGTACTTC
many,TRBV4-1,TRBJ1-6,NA,CASSLLAGDPLHF,TGCGCCAGCAGCCTCCTAGCAGGGGATCCCCTCCACTTT
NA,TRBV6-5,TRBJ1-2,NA,CASSYGRGSGYGYTF,TGTGCCAGCAGTTACGGGCGTGGGTCTGGCTATGGCTACACCTTC
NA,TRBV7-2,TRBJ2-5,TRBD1,CASSSGQGNQYF,TGTGCCAGTAGCTCTGGACAGGGGAACCAGTACTTC
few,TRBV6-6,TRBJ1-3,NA,CASSHNDNSGNTIYF,TGTGCCAGCAGTCACAACGACAACTCTGGAAACACCATATATTTT
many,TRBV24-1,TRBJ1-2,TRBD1,CATSDRQGEASYGYTF,TGTGCCACCAGTGATCGACAGGGTGAGGCCAGCTATGGCTACACCTTC
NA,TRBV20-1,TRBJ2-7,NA,CGALPLNSYEQYF,TGCGGTGCCCTCCCACTCAACTCCTACGAGCAGTACTTC
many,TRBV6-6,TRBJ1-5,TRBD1,CASTPGQPNQPQHF,TGTGCCAGCACCCCGGGACAGCCCAATCAGCCCCAGCATTTT
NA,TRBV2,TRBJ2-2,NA,CASSRVFTGELFF,TGTGCCAGCAGTAGGGTTTTCACCGGGGAGCTGTTTTTT
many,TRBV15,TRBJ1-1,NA,CATSTRATLNTEAFF,TGTGCCACCAGCACCAGGGCCACCCTGAACACTGAAGCTTTCTTT
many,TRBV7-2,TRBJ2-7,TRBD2,CASSARLAGKDEQYF,TGTGCCAGCAGCGCGCGACTAGCGGGAAAGGACGAGCAGTACTTC
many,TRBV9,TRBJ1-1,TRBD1,CASSVASTGGNTEAFF,TGTGCCAGCAGCGTAGCATCCACAGGGGGGAACACTGAAGCTTTCTTT
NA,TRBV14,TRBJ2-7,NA,CASGREGLGYEQYF,TGTGCCAGCGGGAGAGAGGGCCTGGGGTACGAGCAGTACTTC
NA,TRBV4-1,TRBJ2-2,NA,CASSQVPIYHTGELFF,TGCGCCAGCAGCCAAGTACCCATCTACCACACCGGGGAGCTGTTTTTT
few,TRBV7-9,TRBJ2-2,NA,CASSSLTSSYTGELFF,TGTGCCAGCAGCTCCCTTACTAGCAGTTACACCGGGGAGCTGTTTTTT
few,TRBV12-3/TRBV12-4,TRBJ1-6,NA,CASSLKLPNSPLHF,TGTGCCAGCAGTCTCAAACTCCCAAATTCACCCCTCCACTTT
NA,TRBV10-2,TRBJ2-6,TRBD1,CASNPGQGANVLTF,TGCGCCAGCAATCCGGGACAGGGGGCTAACGTCCTGACTTTC
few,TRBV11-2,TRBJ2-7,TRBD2,CASSPSGGYYEQYF,TGTGCCAGCAGCCCATCGGGGGGATACTACGAGCAGTACTTC
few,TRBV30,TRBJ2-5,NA,CAWSPKETQYF,TGTGCCTGGAGTCCAAAGGAGACCCAGTACTTC
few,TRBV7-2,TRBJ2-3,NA,CASSLVRGTDTQYF,TGTGCCAGCAGCTTAGTGCGGGGAACAGATACGCAGTATTTT
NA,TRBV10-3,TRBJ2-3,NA,CAIRPGSEDTQYF,TGTGCCATCAGGCCCGGTAGTGAAGATACGCAGTATTTT
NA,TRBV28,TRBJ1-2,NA,CASRNRDVGYGYTF,TGTGCCAGCAGAAACAGGGATGTCGGCTATGGCTACACCTTC
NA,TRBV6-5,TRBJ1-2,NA,CASSSTGLSYGYTF,TGTGCCAGCAGTTCGACTGGCCTTTCCTATGGCTACACCTTC
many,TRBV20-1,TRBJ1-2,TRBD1,CSATGTAKNYGYTF,TGCAGTGCTACCGGGACAGCCAAGAACTATGGCTACACCTTC
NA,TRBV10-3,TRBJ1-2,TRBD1,CAISETGGVYGYTF,TGTGCCATCAGTGAGACAGGGGGCGTCTATGGCTACACCTTC
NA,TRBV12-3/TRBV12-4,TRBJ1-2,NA,CASSFRYIGGYTF,TGTGCCAGCAGTTTCCGATATATTGGTGGCTACACCTTC
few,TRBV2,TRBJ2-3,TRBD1,CASNPGQGGTDTQYF,TGTGCCAGCAACCCAGGACAGGGGGGTACGGATACGCAGTATTTT
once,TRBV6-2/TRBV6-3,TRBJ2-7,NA,CASSYSQGISYGQYF,TGTGCCAGCAGTTACTCGCAGGGGATAAGTTACGGGCAGTACTTC
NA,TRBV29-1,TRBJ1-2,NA,CSVEDPVDGYTF,TGCAGCGTTGAAGATCCGGTAGACGGCTACACCTTC
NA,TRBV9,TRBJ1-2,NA,CASSVGGAKNYGYTF,TGTGCCAGCAGCGTAGGGGGGGCGAAGAACTATGGCTACACCTTC
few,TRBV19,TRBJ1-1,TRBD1,CASSISATGGFMNTEAFF,TGTGCCAGTAGTATCTCCGCGACAGGGGGCTTCATGAACACTGAAGCTTTCTTT
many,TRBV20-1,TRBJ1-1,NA,CSARDNGALIIRGAFF,TGCAGTGCTAGGGATAATGGGGCACTCATTATTCGGGGGGCTTTCTTT
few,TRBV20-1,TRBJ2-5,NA,CSAIEPQETQYF,TGCAGTGCTATAGAACCGCAAGAGACCCAGTACTTC
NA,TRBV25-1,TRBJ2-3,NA,CASSGAGSLDTQYF,TGTGCCAGCAGTGGGGCGGGCTCCCTGGATACGCAGTATTTT
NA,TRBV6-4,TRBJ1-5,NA,CARGTPNQPQHF,TGTGCCAGGGGGACTCCTAATCAGCCCCAGCATTTT
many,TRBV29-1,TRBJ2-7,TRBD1,CSVGQGSYEQYF,TGCAGCGTTGGACAGGGGTCTTACGAGCAGTACTTC
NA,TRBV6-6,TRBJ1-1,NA,CASSEFIVNTEAFF,TGTGCCAGCAGTGAATTTATTGTGAACACTGAAGCTTTCTTT
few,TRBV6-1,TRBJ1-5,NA,CASSVQLYSNQPQHF,TGTGCCAGCAGTGTTCAGCTGTATAGCAATCAGCCCCAGCATTTT
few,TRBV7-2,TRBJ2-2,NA,CASSQDLLVAGELFF,TGTGCCAGCAGCCAAGATCTCCTAGTAGCCGGGGAGCTGTTTTTT
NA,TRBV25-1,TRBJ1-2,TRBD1,CASSKGGQGSLYGYTF,TGTGCCAGCAGCAAAGGGGGACAGGGGTCCCTCTATGGCTACACCTTC
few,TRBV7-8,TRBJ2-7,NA,CASSESREDYEQYF,TGTGCCAGCAGTGAGTCGCGAGAGGACTACGAGCAGTACTTC
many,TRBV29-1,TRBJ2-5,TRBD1,CSVSRTGRTQYF,TGCAGCGTGTCCAGGACAGGGAGGACCCAGTACTTC
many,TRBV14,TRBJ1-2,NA,CASSQTPEGDGYTF,TGTGCCAGCAGCCAAACCCCAGAGGGCGATGGCTACACCTTC
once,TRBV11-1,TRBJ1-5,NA,CASSHGGQTQHF,TGCGCCAGCAGCCATGGTGGTCAGACCCAGCATTTT